The 21 T cell receptor beta chains below were found in one sample sequenced in a study of shared clonotypes between healthy human individuals. Sequencing used immunoSEQ multiplex PCR; TCRdb keeps in-frame clones, though not all of them. The sample includes around 1.9 million clones, 85% to 95% of them seen just once. CD8 cells classed as naive were CD45RO-negative and positively selected for CCR7, excluding terminally differentiated effector memory CD45RA+ cells. Sequencing was performed on naive CD8+ T cells from PBMCs. Source of these receptors: a young man in good health. Some clones in this sample may be carry-over from other donors' samples.

The CDR3, as DNA: TGCGCCAGCAGCTTGGGGCAGGGTCTTGATGTGGGAGCTTTCTTT. This sequence encodes CASSLGQGLDVGAFF. The V and J genes are TRBV5-1 and TRBJ1-1; TRBD1 might be the D (5 bases). Trimming took 0 bases from V and 10 from J, leaving 19 bases between them. The V gene's germline CDR1 is SGHRS and CDR2 YFSETQ. CDR3 length: 15 amino acids. Full variable domain (outside the CDR3, taken from reference TRBV5-1 and TRBJ1-1): KAGVTQTPRYLIKTRGQQVTLSCSPISGHRSVSWYQQTPGQGLQFLFEYFSETQRNKGNFPGRFSGRQFSNSRSEMNVSTLELGDSALYLCASSLGQGLDVGAFFGQGTRLTVV.

CDR3 DNA: TGTGCCAGCAGCTCCCTGACCCTAGCGGACACAGATACGCAGTATTTT. It codes for CASSSLTLADTDTQYF. The J gene is TRBJ2-3, the V gene TRBV5-4; TRBD2 matches at 7 bases. J was trimmed by 2 bases and V by 3 bases; bases with no gene match: 9. CDR3 length: 16 amino acids. Germline V CDR1 and CDR2: SGHNT, YYREEE (reference sequence).

In the case of this clone: The same CDR3 can be traced to other DNA sequences in this sample. V usage is TRBV27 and J usage is TRBJ2-2; 8 nucleotides line up with TRBD2. Germline lookup yields CDR1 MNHEY and CDR2 SMNVEV (reference sequence). The CDR3 loop spans 15 amino acids. Trimming removed 2 bases from V and 1 base from J; junction bases left unmatched: 0. The CDR3 protein is CASSLGTRNTGELFF. In nucleotides, the CDR3 is TGTGCCAGCAGTTTAGGGACTAGGAACACCGGGGAGCTGTTTTTT.

About this clone itself: One end of the junction does not line up with germline, which may come from a read error. The chain recombines TRBV7-9 with TRBJ2-1, with TRBD1 as a possible D gene (5 bases). The V gene's germline CDR1 is SEHNR and CDR2 FQNEAQ (reference sequence). The CDR3 has 15 amino acids. The DNA of the CDR3 is TGTGCCAGCAGATTAGGTTCGGACACCTACAATGAGCAGTTCTTC. Its protein product is CASRLGSDTYNEQFF.

V usage is TRBV27 and J usage is TRBJ2-3; D call uncertain. The CDR3 is 16 residues long. Germline lookup yields CDR1 MNHEY and CDR2 SMNVEV (reference sequence). Trimming took 2 bases from V and 6 from J, leaving 18 bases between them. CDR3 sequence reads: CASSLNLGRVGDTQYF. For the CDR3, the DNA is TGTGCCAGCAGTTTAAATTTGGGCCGGGTGGGCGATACGCAGTATTTT.

The chain carries TRBV4-3 and TRBJ2-3; possibly TRBD2 for D (6 bases). Trimming took 5 bases from V and 2 from J, leaving 11 bases between them. CDR3 length equals 14 residues. The germline gives CDR1 LGHNA, CDR2 YSLEER. The CDR3 reads CASSTRTTTDTQYF. The CDR3 DNA sequence: TGCGCCAGCAGCACGCGGACTACCACAGATACGCAGTATTTT.

V gene TRBV27 combines with J gene TRBJ2-2, with 7 bases fitting TRBD1. The CDR3 loop spans 16 amino acids. V was pared by 6 bases and J by 1 base, with 8 bases of the junction left unmatched. In germline, CDR1 is MNHEY, CDR2 SMNVEV (reference sequence). The CDR3 sequence is CASSLLRGRNTGELFF. DNA for the CDR3: TGTGCCAGCAGCCTTCTCAGGGGGAGGAACACCGGGGAGCTGTTTTTT.

This clone was seen only once. The rearrangement joins TRBV4-1 to TRBJ1-2, with 7 bases lining up with TRBD1. Germline V gene sequence: CDR1 MGHRA, CDR2 YSYEKL. The CDR3 loop spans 15 amino acids. V gave up 5 bases and J gave up 0 bases; unmatched junction bases: 6. The CDR3 DNA reads TGCGCCAGCAGCATACAGGGGTTGGCTAACTATGGCTACACCTTC. Its translation: CASSIQGLANYGYTF.

The chain is built from TRBV4-2 and TRBJ1-5; D perhaps matches TRBD1 (5 bases). The CDR3 totals 15 residues. Trimming pared 4 bases from V and 5 bases from J, leaving 15 bases between. The germline V gene encodes CDR1 LGHNA and CDR2 YNFKEQ. This CDR3 is CASSLNLRGDQPQHF. The CDR3 DNA reads TGTGCCAGCAGCCTCAACCTTCGAGGGGATCAGCCCCAGCATTTT.

As to this clone: The identical CDR3 is also encoded by other nucleotide sequences in the sample. The J gene is TRBJ2-1, the V gene TRBV7-9; D is possibly TRBD2 (6 bases). Trimming stripped 1 base from V and 8 bases from J, with 6 bases between. Germline V gene sequence: CDR1 SEHNR, CDR2 FQNEAQ (reference sequence). This CDR3 spans 12 amino acids. The CDR3 loop reads CASSLVADEQFF. CDR3 coding DNA: TGTGCCAGCAGCTTAGTAGCGGATGAGCAGTTCTTC.

V and J are TRBV27 and TRBJ2-4; D call uncertain. Trimming pared 6 bases from V and 8 bases from J, leaving 17 bases between. The CDR3 contains 14 residues. Germline assignment: CDR1 MNHEY and CDR2 SMNVEV (reference sequence). The CDR3 is CASRQDGRKDIQYF. DNA of the CDR3: TGTGCCAGCAGACAAGACGGCCGTAAGGACATTCAGTACTTC.

The genes are TRBV19 and TRBJ2-3; TRBD1 aligns across 10 bases. Germline V gene sequence: CDR1 LNHDA, CDR2 SQIVND (reference sequence). CDR3 length: 16 residues. The trim removed 8 bases at V and 3 bases at J, leaving 11 bases unmatched. The CDR3 is CASGERDRGLTDTQYF. The CDR3 DNA reads as TGTGCCAGTGGGGAGAGGGACAGGGGATTGACAGATACGCAGTATTTT.

This rearrangement joins TRBV2 to TRBJ2-7, with D tentatively TRBD2 (5 bases). The V end lost 2 bases, the J end lost 6 bases, and 11 bases lay between the germline ends. Germline V gives CDR1 SNHLY, CDR2 FYNNEI. The CDR3 runs 13 residues. The DNA for the CDR3 is TGTGCCAGCAGTGAAAGAGGGTTAGGCGAGCAGTACTTC. It codes for CASSERGLGEQYF.

CDR3 amino acids: CASSLVRGRTEAFF. The CDR3 nucleotides read TGTGCCAGCAGCTTAGTAAGGGGGCGTACTGAAGCTTTCTTT. This chain uses TRBV11-1 with TRBJ1-1; 7 bases are shared with TRBD1. CDR3 length: 14 amino acids. V trimming: 1 base; J trimming: 5 bases; junction bases outside the gene matches: 4. Germline loops: CDR1 SGHAT, CDR2 FQDESV (reference sequence).

The J gene is TRBJ2-1, the V gene TRBV7-6, with TRBD2 matching over 12 bases. V shed 1 base and J 0 bases; nucleotides not matched to a gene: 7. CDR3 length: 19 amino acids. The germline CDR1 and CDR2 sequences are SGHVS and FNYEAQ. The CDR3 bases are TGTGCCAGCAGCTTAGGGACTAGCGGGATGACCAGCTCCTACAATGAGCAGTTCTTC. As protein: CASSLGTSGMTSSYNEQFF.

This chain's CDR3 is CASTTVMNTEAFF. The DNA for the CDR3 is TGTGCCAGCACGACAGTCATGAACACTGAAGCTTTCTTT. The V call is TRBV6-1, the J call TRBJ1-1, with D possibly TRBD1 on 5 matching bases. V lost 7 bases and J lost 0, with 9 bases in between. The CDR3 is 13 residues long. CDR1 and CDR2 from the germline V gene are MNHNS and SASEGT.

Written as DNA, the CDR3 is TGTGCCAGCAGTTTAGACTCGATCACAGATACGCAGTATTTT. Translation: CASSLDSITDTQYF. The genes are TRBV27 and TRBJ2-3; no reliable D call. The CDR3 loop spans 14 amino acids. V gave up 2 bases and J gave up 2 bases, with 8 bases separating them. Germline values: CDR1 MNHEY, CDR2 SMNVEV (reference sequence).

The V gene is TRBV29-1, the J gene TRBJ2-7; 9 bases map to TRBD1. CDR1 and CDR2 from the germline V gene are SQVTM and ANQGSEA. The CDR3 has 12 amino acids. Unmatched junction bases numbered 6, after V lost 7 bases and J lost 5 bases. The CDR3 nucleotides are TGCAGCGCCGGGACAGGGCTCCACGAGCAGTACTTC. It specifies CSAGTGLHEQYF.

J is TRBJ2-7 and V is TRBV4-1, with a tentative D call TRBD1 (6 bases). This CDR3 has 14 residues. Germline assignment: CDR1 MGHRA and CDR2 YSYEKL. Trimming took 4 bases from V and 6 from J, leaving 16 bases between them. The CDR3 coding sequence is TGCGCCAGCAGCCCGAGGCATGGACAGACCGAGCAGTACTTC. Protein sequence: CASSPRHGQTEQYF.

V usage is TRBV30 and J usage is TRBJ1-2; D is undetermined. The CDR3 loop spans 14 amino acids. Trimming pared 3 bases from V and 4 bases from J, leaving 15 bases between. Germline CDR1 reads GTSNPN; CDR2 reads SVGIG (reference sequence). Here the CDR3 DNA reads TGTGCCTGGAGACCAAAACCGGAGGTCTATGGCTACACCTTC. Amino acid sequence: CAWRPKPEVYGYTF.

The CDR3 DNA is TGTGCCAGCAGTTTTCGTACTAACACCGGGGAGCTGTTTTTT. Residues: CASSFRTNTGELFF. V is TRBV6-5 and J is TRBJ2-2, with D unresolved. Germline assignment: CDR1 MNHEY and CDR2 SVGAGI. The CDR3 covers 14 residues. V lost 4 bases to trimming and J lost 2 bases, with 8 bases between them.